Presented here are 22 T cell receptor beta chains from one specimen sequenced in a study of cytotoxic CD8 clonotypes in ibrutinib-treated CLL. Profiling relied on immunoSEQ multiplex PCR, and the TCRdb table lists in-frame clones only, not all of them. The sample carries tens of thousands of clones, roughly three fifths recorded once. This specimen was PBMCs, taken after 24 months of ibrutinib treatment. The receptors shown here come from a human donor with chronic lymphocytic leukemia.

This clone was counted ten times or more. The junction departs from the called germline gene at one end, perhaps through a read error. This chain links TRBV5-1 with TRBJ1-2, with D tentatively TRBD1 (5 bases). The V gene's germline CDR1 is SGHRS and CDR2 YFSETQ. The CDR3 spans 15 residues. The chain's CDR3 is CASSGQGVEFYGYTF. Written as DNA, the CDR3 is TGTGCCAGCAGCGGGCAGGGCGTGGAGTTTTATGGCTACACCTTC.

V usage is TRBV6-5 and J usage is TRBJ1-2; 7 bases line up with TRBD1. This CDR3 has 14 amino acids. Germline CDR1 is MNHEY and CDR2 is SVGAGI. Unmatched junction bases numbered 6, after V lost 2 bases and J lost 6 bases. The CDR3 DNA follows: TGTGCCAGCAGTTACCGACAGGGCATAGATGGCTACACCTTC. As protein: CASSYRQGIDGYTF.

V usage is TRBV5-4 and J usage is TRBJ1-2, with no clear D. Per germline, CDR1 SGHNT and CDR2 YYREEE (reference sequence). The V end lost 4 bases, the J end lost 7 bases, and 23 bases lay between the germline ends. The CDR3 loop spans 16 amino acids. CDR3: CASSPEAHKSLGGYTF. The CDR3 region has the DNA TGTGCCAGCAGCCCAGAGGCCCATAAATCACTGGGTGGCTACACCTTC.

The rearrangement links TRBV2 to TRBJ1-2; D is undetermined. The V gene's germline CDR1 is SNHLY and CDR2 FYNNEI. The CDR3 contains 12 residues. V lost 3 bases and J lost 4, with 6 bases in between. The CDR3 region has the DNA TGTGCCAGCAGTGATACGGTCTATGGCTACACCTTC. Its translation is CASSDTVYGYTF. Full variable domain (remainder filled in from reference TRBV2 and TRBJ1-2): EPEVTQTPSHQVTQMGQEVILRCVPISNHLYFYWYRQILGQKVEFLVSFYNNEISEKSEIFDDQFSVERPDGSNFTLKIRSTKLEDSAMYFCASSDTVYGYTFGSGTRLTVV.

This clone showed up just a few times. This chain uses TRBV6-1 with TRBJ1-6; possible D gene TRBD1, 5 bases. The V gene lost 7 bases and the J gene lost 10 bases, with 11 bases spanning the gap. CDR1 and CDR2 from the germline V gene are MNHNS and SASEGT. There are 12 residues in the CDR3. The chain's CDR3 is CASKFEGSPLHF. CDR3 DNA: TGTGCCAGCAAGTTCGAGGGGTCACCCCTCCACTTT.

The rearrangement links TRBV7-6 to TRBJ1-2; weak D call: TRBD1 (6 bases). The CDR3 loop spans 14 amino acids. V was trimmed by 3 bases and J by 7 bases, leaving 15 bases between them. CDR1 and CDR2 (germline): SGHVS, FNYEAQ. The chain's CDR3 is CASSFSSGVGGYTF. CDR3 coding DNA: TGTGCCAGCAGCTTCAGCTCAGGGGTTGGTGGCTACACCTTC.

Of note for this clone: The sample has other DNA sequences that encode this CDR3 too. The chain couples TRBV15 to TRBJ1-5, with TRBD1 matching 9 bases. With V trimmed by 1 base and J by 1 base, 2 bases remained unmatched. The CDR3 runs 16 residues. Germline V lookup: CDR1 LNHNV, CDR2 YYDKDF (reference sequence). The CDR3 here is CATSRAGQGSNQPQHF. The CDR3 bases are TGTGCCACCAGCAGAGCCGGACAGGGGAGCAATCAGCCCCAGCATTTT.

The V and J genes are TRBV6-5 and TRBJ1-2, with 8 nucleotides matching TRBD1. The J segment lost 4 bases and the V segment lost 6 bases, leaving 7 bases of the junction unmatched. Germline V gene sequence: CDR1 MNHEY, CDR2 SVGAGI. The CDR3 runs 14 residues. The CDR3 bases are TGTGCCAGCAGCTTCGGACAGGGAGGCTATGGCTACACCTTC. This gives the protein CASSFGQGGYGYTF.

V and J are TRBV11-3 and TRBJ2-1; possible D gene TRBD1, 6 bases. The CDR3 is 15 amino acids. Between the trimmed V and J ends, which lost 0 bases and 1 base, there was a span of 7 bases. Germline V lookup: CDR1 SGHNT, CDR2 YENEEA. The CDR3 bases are TGTGCCAGCAGCTTAGATACAGGGTCCTACAATGAGCAGTTCTTC. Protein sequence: CASSLDTGSYNEQFF.

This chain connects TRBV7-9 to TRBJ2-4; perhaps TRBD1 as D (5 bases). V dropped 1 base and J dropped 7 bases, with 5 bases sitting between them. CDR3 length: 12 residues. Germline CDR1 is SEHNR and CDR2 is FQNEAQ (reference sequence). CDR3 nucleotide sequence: TGTGCCAGCAGCTTAGGACAGAACATTCAGTACTTC. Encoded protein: CASSLGQNIQYF.

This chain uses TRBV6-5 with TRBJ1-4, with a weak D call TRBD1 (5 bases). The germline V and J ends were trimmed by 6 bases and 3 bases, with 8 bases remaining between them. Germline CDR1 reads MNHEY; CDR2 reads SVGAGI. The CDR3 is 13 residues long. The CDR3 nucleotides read TGTGCCAGCAGCCGGGGGTCTAATGAAAAACTGTTTTTT. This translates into CASSRGSNEKLFF.

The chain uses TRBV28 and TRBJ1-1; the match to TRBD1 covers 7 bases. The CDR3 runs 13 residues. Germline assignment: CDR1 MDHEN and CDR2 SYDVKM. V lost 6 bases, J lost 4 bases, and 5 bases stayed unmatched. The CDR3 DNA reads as TGTGCCAGCAGAGGCAGGGGGGGCACTGAAGCTTTCTTT. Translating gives CASRGRGGTEAFF.

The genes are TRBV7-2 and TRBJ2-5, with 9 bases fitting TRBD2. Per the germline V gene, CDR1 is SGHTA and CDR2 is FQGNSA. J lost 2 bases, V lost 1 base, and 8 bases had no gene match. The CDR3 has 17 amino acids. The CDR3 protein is CASSLVLTSGYQETQYF. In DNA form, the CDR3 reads TGTGCCAGCAGCTTAGTCTTAACTAGCGGGTATCAAGAGACCCAGTACTTC.

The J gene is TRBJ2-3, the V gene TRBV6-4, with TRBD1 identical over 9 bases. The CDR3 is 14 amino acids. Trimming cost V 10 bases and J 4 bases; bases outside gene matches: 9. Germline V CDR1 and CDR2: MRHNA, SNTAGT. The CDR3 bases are TGTGCCAATCGGGACAGGGTATGTGCAGATACGCAGTATTTT. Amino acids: CANRDRVCADTQYF.

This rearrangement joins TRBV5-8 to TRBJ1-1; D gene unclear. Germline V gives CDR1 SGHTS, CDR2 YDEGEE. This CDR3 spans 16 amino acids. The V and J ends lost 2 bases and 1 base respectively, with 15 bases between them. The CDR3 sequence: CASSFGVGRSNTEAFF. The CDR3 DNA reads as TGTGCCAGCAGCTTCGGGGTGGGCAGATCGAACACTGAAGCTTTCTTT. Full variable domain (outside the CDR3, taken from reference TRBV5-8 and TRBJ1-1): EAGVTQSPTHLIKTRGQQATLRCSPISGHTSVYWYQQALGLGLQFLLWYDEGEERNRGNFPPRFSGRQFPNYSSELNVNALELEDSALYLCASSFGVGRSNTEAFFGQGTRLTVV.

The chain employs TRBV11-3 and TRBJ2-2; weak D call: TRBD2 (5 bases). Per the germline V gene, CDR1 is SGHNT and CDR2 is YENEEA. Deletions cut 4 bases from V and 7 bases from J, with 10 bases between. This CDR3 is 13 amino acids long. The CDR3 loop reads CASSYVRGGELFF. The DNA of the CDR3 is TGTGCCAGCAGCTACGTCCGGGGCGGGGAGCTGTTTTTT.

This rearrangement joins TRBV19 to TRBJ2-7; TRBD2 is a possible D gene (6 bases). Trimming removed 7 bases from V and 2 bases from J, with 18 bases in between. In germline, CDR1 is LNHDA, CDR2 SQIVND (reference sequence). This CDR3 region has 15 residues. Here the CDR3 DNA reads TGTGCCAGTAAGACGATGGCGGGACGGCCCTACGAGCAGTACGTC. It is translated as CASKTMAGRPYEQYV.

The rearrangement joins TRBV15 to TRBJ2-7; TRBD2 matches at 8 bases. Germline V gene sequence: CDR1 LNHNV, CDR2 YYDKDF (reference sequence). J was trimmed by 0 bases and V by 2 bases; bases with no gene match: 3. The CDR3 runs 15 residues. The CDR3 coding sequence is TGTGCCACCAGCAGACCCGGGAGGGCCTCCTACGAGCAGTACTTC. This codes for CATSRPGRASYEQYF.

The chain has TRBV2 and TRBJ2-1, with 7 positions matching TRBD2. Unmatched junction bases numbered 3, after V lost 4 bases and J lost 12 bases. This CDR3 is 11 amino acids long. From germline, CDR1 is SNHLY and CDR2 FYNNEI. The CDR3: CASSVGGVQFF. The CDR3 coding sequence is TGTGCCAGCAGTGTGGGAGGGGTGCAGTTCTTC.

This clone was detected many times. CDR3 loop: CASSIRGARNSPLHF. DNA for the CDR3: TGTGCCAGTAGTATTCGGGGGGCCCGGAATTCACCCCTCCACTTT. This chain links TRBV19 with TRBJ1-6, with D perhaps matching TRBD1 (6 bases). The CDR3 contains 15 residues. Trimming pared 3 bases from V and 7 bases from J, leaving 13 bases between. Germline assignment: CDR1 LNHDA and CDR2 SQIVND (reference sequence).

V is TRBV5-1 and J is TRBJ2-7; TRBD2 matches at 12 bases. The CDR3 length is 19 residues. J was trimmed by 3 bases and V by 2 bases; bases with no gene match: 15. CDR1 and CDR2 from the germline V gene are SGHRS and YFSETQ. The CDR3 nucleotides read TGCGCCAGCAGCTTTTCGACTAGCGGGAGTGCCCAAAAACTCTACGAGCAGTACTTC. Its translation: CASSFSTSGSAQKLYEQYF.

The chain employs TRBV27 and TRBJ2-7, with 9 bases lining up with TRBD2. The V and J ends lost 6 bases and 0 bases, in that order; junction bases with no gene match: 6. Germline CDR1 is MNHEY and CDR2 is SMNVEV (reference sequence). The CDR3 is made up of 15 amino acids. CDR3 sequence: CASRSASGASYEQYF. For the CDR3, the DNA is TGTGCCAGCAGATCGGCTAGCGGGGCCTCCTACGAGCAGTACTTC.